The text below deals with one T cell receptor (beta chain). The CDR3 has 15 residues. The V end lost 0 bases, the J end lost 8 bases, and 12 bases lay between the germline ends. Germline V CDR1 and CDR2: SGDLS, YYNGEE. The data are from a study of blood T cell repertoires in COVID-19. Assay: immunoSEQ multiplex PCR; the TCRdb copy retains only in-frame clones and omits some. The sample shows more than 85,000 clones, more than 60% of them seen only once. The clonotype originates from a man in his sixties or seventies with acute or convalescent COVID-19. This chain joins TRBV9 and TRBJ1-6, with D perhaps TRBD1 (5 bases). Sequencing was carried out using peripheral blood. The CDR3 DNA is TGTGCCAGCAGCGTAGTTCAGGGCTGGGATTCACCCCTCCACTTT. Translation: CASSVVQGWDSPLHF.